These 19 T cell receptor beta chains were all obtained from the same sample, sequenced in a study of blood T cell repertoires in COVID-19. Repertoires were generated with immunoSEQ multiplex PCR, while TCRdb's copy carries only in-frame clones and drops some. The top ten hold about 6% of the sample, which has some 200,000 clones, about four fifths seen once. Sequenced sample: peripheral blood. These receptors were obtained from a woman in her forties with acute or convalescent COVID-19.

The chain couples TRBV2 to TRBJ2-3; TRBD2 might be the D (5 bases). Trimming took off 4 bases at V and 0 bases at J, with 11 bases between the two ends. Per germline, CDR1 SNHLY and CDR2 FYNNEI. The CDR3 sequence is 15 residues long. The CDR3 spells CASSGRRASTDTQYF. In nucleotides, the CDR3 is TGTGCCAGCAGTGGGAGGCGGGCTAGCACAGATACGCAGTATTTT.

This rearrangement joins TRBV7-2 to TRBJ1-3, with a weak D call TRBD1 (6 bases). The germline V and J ends were trimmed by 5 bases and 4 bases, with 15 bases remaining between them. The V gene's germline CDR1 is SGHTA and CDR2 FQGNSA. The CDR3 is made up of 15 amino acids. The CDR3 DNA reads as TGTGCCAGCAGCCTCGCAAGGGGGGGAGGAAACACCATATATTTT. Protein: CASSLARGGGNTIYF. Drawing the rest from reference TRBV7-2 and TRBJ1-3, the complete variable domain is GAGVSQSPSNKVTEKGKDVELRCDPISGHTALYWYRQSLGQGLEFLIYFQGNSAPDKSGLPSDRFSAERTGGSVSTLTIQRTQQEDSAVYLCASSLARGGGNTIYFGEGSWLTVV.

This sequence joins TRBV4-1 and TRBJ2-5; 10 nucleotides line up with TRBD1. The V and J ends lost 4 bases and 5 bases, in that order; junction bases with no gene match: 10. The germline V gene has CDR1 MGHRA and CDR2 YSYEKL. There are 16 residues in the CDR3. The CDR3: CASSRTPADRGETQYF. As DNA, the CDR3 is TGCGCCAGCAGCCGGACGCCAGCGGACAGGGGGGAGACCCAGTACTTC.

The chain couples TRBV7-3 to TRBJ2-3; D is perhaps TRBD1 (5 bases). This CDR3 is 16 amino acids long. Looked up from germline, CDR1 is SGHTA and CDR2 is FQGTGA. Trimming took off 1 base at V and 5 bases at J, with 16 bases between the two ends. The CDR3 region has the DNA TGTGCCAGCAGCTTAAACGGGCAGGGTGGGCGAGATACGCAGTATTTT. Protein: CASSLNGQGGRDTQYF.

This clone has a handful of counts. The V gene is TRBV4-1, the J gene TRBJ1-1; tentatively, D is TRBD1 (6 bases). This CDR3 comprises 17 residues. The ends were cut back, 0 bases at V and 3 bases at J, with 17 bases in the middle. Germline assignment: CDR1 MGHRA and CDR2 YSYEKL. CDR3 region: CASSQERGGFLDTEAFF. The DNA for the CDR3 is TGCGCCAGCAGCCAAGAAAGGGGGGGGTTTTTAGACACTGAAGCTTTCTTT.

The sample holds one count of this clone. The chain employs TRBV4-2 and TRBJ2-1; no firm D call. The CDR3 contains 14 residues. The ends were cut back, 2 bases at V and 3 bases at J, with 8 bases in the middle. The germline gives CDR1 LGHNA, CDR2 YNFKEQ. The CDR3 region is CASSQYSGYNEQFF. The CDR3 DNA follows: TGTGCCAGCAGCCAATACTCGGGCTACAATGAGCAGTTCTTC.

The rearrangement uses TRBV3-1 (or the pseudogene TRBV3-2) and TRBJ1-2; D is ambiguous. The CDR3 extends over 14 amino acids. The V and J ends lost 3 bases and 7 bases respectively, with 15 bases between them. Per germline, CDR1 LGHDT and CDR2 YNNKEL (reference sequence). For the CDR3, the DNA is TGTGCCAGCAGCCATCGCGGCGGTGGAGCTGGCTACACCTTC. This sequence encodes CASSHRGGGAGYTF.

The V call is TRBV25-1, the J call TRBJ1-1; TRBD1 aligns across 8 bases. With 5 bases clipped from V and 4 bases from J, the junction kept 6 bases outside the gene matches. Germline V lookup: CDR1 MGHDK, CDR2 SYGVNS. CDR3 length: 14 amino acids. The CDR3 DNA reads TGTGCCAGCAGTTTTGGACAGGGCGGCACTGAAGCTTTCTTT. Its protein product is CASSFGQGGTEAFF.

The chain employs TRBV27 and TRBJ2-1; D gene ambiguous. The CDR3 runs to 13 residues. Germline V gene sequence: CDR1 MNHEY, CDR2 SMNVEV (reference sequence). Trimming cost V 7 bases and J 2 bases, with 9 bases left between them. The CDR3 reads CASTPTPYNEQFF. The CDR3, as DNA: TGTGCCAGCACCCCGACTCCCTACAATGAGCAGTTCTTC.

The chain uses TRBV5-6 and TRBJ2-6, with unresolved D. Germline V gene data show CDR1 as SGHDT and CDR2 as YYEEEE. Trimming shortened V by 0 bases and J by 0 bases, and 4 bases separated the two germline ends. The CDR3 contains 15 residues. This chain's CDR3 is CASSLGVSGANVLTF. The DNA of the CDR3 is TGTGCCAGCAGCTTGGGAGTCTCTGGGGCCAACGTCCTGACTTTC.

This chain links TRBV6-6 with TRBJ2-5, with a possible D match to TRBD1 (6 bases). Trimming shortened V by 7 bases and J by 4 bases, and 13 bases separated the two germline ends. This CDR3 contains 13 residues. Germline CDR1 is MNHNY and CDR2 is SVGAGI (reference sequence). The CDR3 reads CASNLQGLETQYF. CDR3 DNA sequence: TGTGCCAGCAACCTACAGGGTTTAGAGACCCAGTACTTC.

This chain connects TRBV21-1 to TRBJ1-2. TRBV21-1 is flagged as a pseudogene. CDR3 length equals 14 residues. Here the CDR3 DNA reads TGTGCCAGCAGCAAGGAGGGCAGGGAGGATGGCTACACCTTC. Translated, it gives CASSKEGREDGYTF.

This clone has more than one count but fewer than ten. J is TRBJ2-7 and V is TRBV5-5; tentatively, D is TRBD1 (5 bases). There are 12 residues in the CDR3. Looked up from germline, CDR1 is SGHKS and CDR2 is YYEKEE (reference sequence). V dropped 4 bases and J dropped 4 bases, with 9 bases sitting between them. The CDR3 is CASSPQGYEQYF. CDR3 in DNA: TGTGCCAGCAGCCCCCAGGGTTACGAGCAGTACTTC.

The chain joins TRBV30 to TRBJ1-2; D is uncertain. The CDR3 is 13 amino acids. CDR1 is GTSNPN, CDR2 SVGIG, per germline (reference sequence). V lost 3 bases and J lost 4, with 12 bases in between. The CDR3 sequence: CAWRATASYGYTF. DNA for the CDR3: TGTGCCTGGAGGGCCACAGCTTCCTATGGCTACACCTTC.

A single count supports this clone. This sequence joins TRBV20-1 and TRBJ2-5; 9 bases fit TRBD1. V lost 4 bases, J lost 2 bases, and 5 bases stayed unmatched. The germline CDR1 and CDR2 sequences are DFQATT and SNEGSKA (reference sequence). CDR3 length equals 14 residues. The CDR3 bases are TGCAGTGCTACTGACAGGGGGGAACAAGAGACCCAGTACTTC. It translates to CSATDRGEQETQYF.

V is TRBV10-1 and J is TRBJ2-7; D uncertain. Germline V lookup: CDR1 WNHNN, CDR2 SYGVQD (reference sequence). The CDR3 spans 13 residues. V lost 0 bases to trimming and J lost 4 bases, with 7 bases between them. The CDR3 here is CASSESGSYEQYF. CDR3 coding DNA: TGCGCCAGCAGTGAGTCTGGCAGTTACGAGCAGTACTTC.

The chain combines TRBV4-2 with TRBJ2-7; 9 bases map to TRBD1. The germline CDR1 and CDR2 sequences are LGHNA and YNFKEQ. With V trimmed by 3 bases and J by 3 bases, 18 bases remained unmatched. This CDR3 has 19 amino acids. The CDR3 DNA reads as TGTGCCAGCAGCCAGGACCAGACTCCGGGACAGGGAACCGGCTACGAGCAGTACTTC. As protein: CASSQDQTPGQGTGYEQYF.

This clone was detected only once. V and J are TRBV6-5 and TRBJ1-2; 8 bases match TRBD1. The CDR3 consists of 14 residues. Trimming took 8 bases from V and 8 from J; bases not matched to a gene: 13. Germline V gene sequence: CDR1 MNHEY, CDR2 SVGAGI. The DNA of the CDR3 is TGTGCCAGCGGACAGGGTGGGCGTAGTGGGGGCTACACCTTC. Protein product: CASGQGGRSGGYTF.

The genes are TRBV15 and TRBJ2-2; D not certain. Germline CDR1 reads LNHNV; CDR2 reads YYDKDF (reference sequence). V gave up 2 bases and J gave up 4 bases, with 5 bases separating them. CDR3 size: 13 residues. CDR3 sequence reads: CATSRTRTGELFF. The CDR3 nucleotides read TGTGCCACCAGCAGAACTCGCACCGGGGAGCTGTTTTTT.